Following are 23 T cell receptor beta chains from one sample sequenced in a study of T cells in Graves' hyperthyroidism and ophthalmopathy. Authors of the study amplified TCR beta CDR3 regions from RNA transcripts. HTBI primers were employed in a first-round RT-PCR of the TCR CDR3. Via MiXCR, TCRdb re-called the multiplex PCR reads, giving one row per CDR3 protein. The top ten hold 55% to 60% of the sample, which has under 350,000 distinct CDR3 sequences, about 15% seen once. The sequenced sample consisted of blood. The receptors were sampled from a woman in her sixties or seventies with Graves' ophthalmopathy.

The chain has TRBV4-3 and TRBJ2-1; D is perhaps TRBD2 (5 bases). The germline CDR1 and CDR2 sequences are LGHNA and YSLEER. The CDR3 loop spans 16 amino acids. Trimming pared 0 bases from V and 6 bases from J, leaving 15 bases between. The CDR3: CASSQDRALAGNEQFF. The CDR3 coding sequence is TGCGCCAGCAGCCAAGATCGTGCCCTAGCCGGCAATGAGCAGTTCTTC.

A few counts support this clonotype. The J gene is TRBJ2-3, the V gene TRBV5-1; the D gene is possibly TRBD2 (6 bases). CDR1 and CDR2 (germline): SGHRS, YFSETQ. V was pared by 5 bases and J by 1 base, with 11 bases between. There are 14 residues in the CDR3. CDR3 bases: TGCGCCAGCAGAACTAGCAGAGGCACAGATACGCAGTATTTT. Translating it yields CASRTSRGTDTQYF.

This rearrangement joins TRBV6-1 to TRBJ2-7; 13 positions match TRBD2. The V segment lost 6 bases and the J segment 0 bases; nucleotides outside the gene matches: 11. CDR1 is MNHNS, CDR2 SASEGT, per germline. The CDR3 runs to 18 residues. The CDR3 loop reads CASSKTPGTSGNSYEQYF. In DNA form, the CDR3 reads TGTGCCAGCAGCAAGACACCCGGGACTAGCGGGAACTCCTACGAGCAGTACTTC.

The chain recombines TRBV4-3 with TRBJ2-5; D not certain. Deletions cut 0 bases from V and 5 bases from J, with 7 bases between. The V gene's germline CDR1 is LGHNA and CDR2 YSLEER. The CDR3 has 13 residues. The CDR3 loop is CASSQDRWETQYF. The CDR3 DNA reads TGCGCCAGCAGCCAAGATCGGTGGGAGACCCAGTACTTC.

This clonotype has only one observation. V is TRBV4-2 and J is TRBJ1-5; D is ambiguous. The CDR3 has 13 amino acids. V was pared by 2 bases and J by 5 bases, with 7 bases between. The germline V gene has CDR1 LGHNA and CDR2 YNFKEQ. The CDR3 sequence: CASSQIKDQPQHF. CDR3 coding DNA: TGTGCCAGCAGCCAAATAAAAGATCAGCCCCAGCATTTT.

Many counts were recorded for this clonotype. This rearrangement joins TRBV7-2 to TRBJ2-7; 8 bases align to TRBD1. CDR1 is SGHTA and CDR2 is FQGNSA in the germline V gene. The V segment lost 1 base and the J segment 5 bases; nucleotides outside the gene matches: 10. The CDR3 contains 16 residues. CDR3 protein: CASSLGPPGQAHEQYF. In nucleotides, the CDR3 is TGTGCCAGCAGCTTAGGGCCTCCGGGACAGGCCCACGAGCAGTACTTC.

This clonotype was found many times. The rearrangement joins TRBV29-1 to TRBJ1-2; D remains unclear. The CDR3 extends over 12 amino acids. Germline CDR1 reads SQVTM; CDR2 reads ANQGSEA. Trimming shortened V by 8 bases and J by 2 bases, and 12 bases separated the two germline ends. CDR3 residues: CSIRTENYGYTF. In nucleotides, the CDR3 is TGCAGCATAAGGACTGAGAACTATGGCTACACCTTC.

This clonotype occurred many times. The chain links TRBV12-3 or TRBV12-4 to TRBJ1-1; the D gene is possibly TRBD1 (5 bases). Deletions cut 3 bases from V and 5 bases from J, with 7 bases between. The CDR3 totals 12 residues. The CDR3 reads CASSFAGTEAFF. In DNA form, the CDR3 reads TGTGCCAGCAGTTTTGCAGGGACTGAAGCTTTCTTT.

This sequence joins TRBV5-4 and TRBJ2-1; TRBD2 agrees at 12 bases. The CDR3 runs 16 residues. Germline V gives CDR1 SGHNT, CDR2 YYREEE (reference sequence). The J segment lost 8 bases and the V segment lost 4 bases, leaving 10 bases of the junction unmatched. CDR3 loop: CASSHKLAGGPYEQFF. CDR3 sequence (DNA): TGTGCCAGCAGCCATAAGCTAGCGGGAGGGCCCTATGAGCAGTTCTTC. Supplemented by reference TRBV5-4 and TRBJ2-1, the full variable domain reads ETGVTQSPTHLIKTRGQQVTLRCSSQSGHNTVSWYQQALGQGPQFIFQYYREEENGRGNFPPRFSGLQFPNYSSELNVNALELDDSALYLCASSHKLAGGPYEQFFGPGTRLTVL.

The V call is TRBV12-5, the J call TRBJ2-3, with 8 bases matching TRBD1. V lost 6 bases, J lost 4 bases, and 9 bases stayed unmatched. Germline CDR1 is LGHNT and CDR2 is FRNRAP. This CDR3 has 15 residues. The CDR3 protein is CASGSTRTGPDTQYF. CDR3 DNA sequence: TGTGCTAGTGGCTCCACCCGGACAGGGCCAGATACGCAGTATTTT.

The DNA of the CDR3 is TGTGCCAGCAGTTCGGACAGGGTGGGGAATCAGCCCCAGCATTTT. This encodes CASSSDRVGNQPQHF. J is TRBJ1-5 and V is TRBV27, with 8 bases aligning to TRBD1. The CDR3 spans 15 residues. Germline CDR1 and CDR2: MNHEY and SMNVEV (reference sequence). Losses at the gene ends were 4 bases for V and 4 bases for J; bases not matched to a gene: 6.

The rearrangement uses TRBV2 and TRBJ1-1; D remains unclear. Trimming left V 3 bases short and J 4 bases short, with 9 bases between. Germline V gives CDR1 SNHLY, CDR2 FYNNEI. This CDR3 comprises 13 residues. CDR3 in DNA: TGTGCCAGCAGTGACCAAAAGGGCACTGAAGCTTTCTTT. This encodes CASSDQKGTEAFF.

This clonotype occurred many times. V gene TRBV20-1 combines with J gene TRBJ2-1; 11 bases map to TRBD2. CDR3 length equals 17 residues. The J segment lost 9 bases and the V segment lost 3 bases, leaving 16 bases of the junction unmatched. CDR1 and CDR2 (germline): DFQATT, SNEGSKA (reference sequence). CDR3 in amino acids: CSARPHLGGLAELEQFF. CDR3 bases: TGCAGTGCTAGGCCCCATCTTGGGGGACTAGCGGAACTTGAGCAGTTCTTC.

This clonotype has ten or more counts. The chain recombines TRBV9 with TRBJ2-7; the match to TRBD2 covers 13 bases. Germline-derived CDR1 and CDR2 are SGDLS and YYNGEE. With V trimmed by 0 bases and J by 2 bases, 2 bases remained unmatched. This CDR3 comprises 16 residues. The CDR3 reads CASSVAGTSGAYEQYF. The DNA of the CDR3 is TGTGCCAGCAGCGTAGCCGGGACTAGCGGGGCCTACGAGCAGTACTTC.

To note about this clonotype: A much bigger clone sits one base away, suggesting this may be a read error. J is TRBJ2-7 and V is TRBV6-2 or TRBV6-3, with D possibly TRBD1 on 6 matching bases. V was cut by 5 bases and J by 3 bases, with 17 bases left in between. The CDR3 runs to 15 residues. Germline assignment: CDR1 MNHEY and CDR2 SVGEGT. In DNA, the CDR3 is TGTGCCAGCAGTGAAATGGGGGCAGGGGTCTACGAGCAGTACTTC. Translated: CASSEMGAGVYEQYF.

In its sample, this clonotype was seen many times. The chain employs TRBV12-3 or TRBV12-4 and TRBJ2-7; the match to TRBD2 covers 11 bases. V dropped 5 bases and J dropped 3; count of bases not matched to a gene: 6. CDR3 length: 15 amino acids. CDR3 region: CASSRRTSGLYEQYF. The CDR3 nucleotides are TGTGCCAGCAGTAGGAGGACTAGCGGGCTCTACGAGCAGTACTTC.

The chain uses TRBV15 and TRBJ2-5, with TRBD1 matching 7 bases. Germline assignment: CDR1 LNHNV and CDR2 YYDKDF (reference sequence). J gave up 2 bases and V 0 bases, and 3 bases lay outside the gene matches. This CDR3 comprises 15 residues. CDR3 coding DNA: TGTGCCACCAGCAGAGATCCGGGACAGCAAGAGACCCAGTACTTC. Translating it yields CATSRDPGQQETQYF.

This clonotype was detected ten times or more. Here the CDR3 DNA reads TGTGCCAGCAGCTTAGACGGGGGCTATGGCTACACCTTC. It yields the protein CASSLDGGYGYTF. This chain connects TRBV7-2 to TRBJ1-2; D might be TRBD1 (5 bases). Germline V lookup: CDR1 SGHTA, CDR2 FQGNSA. The germline V and J ends were trimmed by 1 base and 4 bases, with 7 bases remaining between them. The CDR3 has 13 residues.

Ten or more counts support this clonotype. CDR3 amino acids: CASGAGGGRGAQPQHF. CDR3 bases: TGTGCCTCTGGGGCAGGGGGCGGTCGTGGTGCTCAGCCCCAGCATTTT. The chain is built from TRBV10-3 and TRBJ1-5; 8 bases agree with TRBD1. The CDR3 runs to 16 residues. Germline CDR1 reads ENHRY; CDR2 reads SYGVKD. J lost 6 bases, V lost 11 bases, and 18 bases had no gene match.

The chain employs TRBV2 and TRBJ2-5, with 11 bases aligning to TRBD2. The CDR3 totals 16 residues. Losses at the gene ends were 8 bases for V and 5 bases for J; bases not matched to a gene: 13. Germline loops: CDR1 SNHLY, CDR2 FYNNEI. DNA of the CDR3: TGTGCCAGCCAACTAGCGGGAGTTATGGCTGGGGAGACCCAGTACTTC. Translation gives CASQLAGVMAGETQYF.

This clonotype was counted between two and nine times. The V gene is TRBV7-2, the J gene TRBJ2-1; 12 bases match TRBD2. Trimming at V came to 6 bases and at J to 4 bases, leaving 4 bases not matched to a gene. CDR3 size: 15 residues. CDR1 and CDR2 (germline): SGHTA, FQGNSA. The CDR3 loop reads CASRSGTSGYNEQFF. The CDR3 DNA reads TGTGCCAGCAGATCAGGGACTAGCGGGTACAATGAGCAGTTCTTC.

The sample holds many counts of this clonotype. J is TRBJ1-2 and V is TRBV9; the match to TRBD1 covers 9 bases. The CDR3 extends over 14 amino acids. Germline loops: CDR1 SGDLS, CDR2 YYNGEE. The V and J ends lost 3 bases and 2 bases, in that order; junction bases with no gene match: 2. Here the CDR3 DNA reads TGTGCCAGCAGCGCCGGACAGGGGAACTATGGCTACACCTTC. Its protein product is CASSAGQGNYGYTF.

This clonotype occurred many times. The chain is built from TRBV6-2 or TRBV6-3 and TRBJ2-7, with D perhaps TRBD2 (7 bases). Germline assignment: CDR1 MNHEY and CDR2 SVGEGT. CDR3 size: 14 residues. V lost 2 bases and J lost 0, with 8 bases in between. The CDR3: CASSYGGASYEQYF. The CDR3 DNA is TGTGCCAGCAGTTACGGGGGGGCCTCCTACGAGCAGTACTTC.